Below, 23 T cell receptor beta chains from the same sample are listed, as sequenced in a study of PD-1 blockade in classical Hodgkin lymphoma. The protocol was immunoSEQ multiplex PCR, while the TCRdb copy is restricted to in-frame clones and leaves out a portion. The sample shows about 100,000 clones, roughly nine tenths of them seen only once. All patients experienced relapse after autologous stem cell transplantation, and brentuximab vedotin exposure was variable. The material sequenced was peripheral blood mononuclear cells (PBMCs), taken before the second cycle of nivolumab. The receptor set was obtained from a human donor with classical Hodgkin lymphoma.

CDR3 nucleotides: TGTGCCAGCAGTTTATACAGACTAGCCGCCGAAGAGACCCAGTACTTC. Translating gives CASSLYRLAAEETQYF. The rearrangement uses TRBV28 and TRBJ2-5; 7 bases are a match to TRBD2. V gave up 1 base and J gave up 3 bases; unmatched junction bases: 8. There are 16 residues in the CDR3. Germline loops: CDR1 MDHEN, CDR2 SYDVKM.

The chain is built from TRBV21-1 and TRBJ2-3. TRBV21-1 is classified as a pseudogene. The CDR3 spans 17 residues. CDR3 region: CASSKGGRIERLDTQYF. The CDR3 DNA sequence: TGTGCCAGCAGCAAAGGTGGAAGGATCGAACGTTTGGATACGCAGTATTTT.

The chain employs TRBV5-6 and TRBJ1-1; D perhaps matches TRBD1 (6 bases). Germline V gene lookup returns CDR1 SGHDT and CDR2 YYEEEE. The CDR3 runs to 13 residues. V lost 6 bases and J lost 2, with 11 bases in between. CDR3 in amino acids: CASTLQGNTEAFF. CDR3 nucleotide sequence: TGTGCCAGCACCTTACAGGGTAACACTGAAGCTTTCTTT.

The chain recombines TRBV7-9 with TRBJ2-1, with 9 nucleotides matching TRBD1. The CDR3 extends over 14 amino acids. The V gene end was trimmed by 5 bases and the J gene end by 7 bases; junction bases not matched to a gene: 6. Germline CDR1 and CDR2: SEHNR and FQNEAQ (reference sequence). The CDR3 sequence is CASSPGTGLNEQFF. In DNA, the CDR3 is TGTGCCAGCAGCCCCGGGACAGGGTTAAATGAGCAGTTCTTC.

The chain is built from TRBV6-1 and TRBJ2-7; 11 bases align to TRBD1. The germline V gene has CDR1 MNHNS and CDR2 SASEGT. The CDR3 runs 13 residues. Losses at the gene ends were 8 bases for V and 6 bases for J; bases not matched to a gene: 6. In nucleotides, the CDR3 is TGTGCCAGCCGGGGACAGGGGGTGCGCGAGCAGTACTTC. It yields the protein CASRGQGVREQYF.

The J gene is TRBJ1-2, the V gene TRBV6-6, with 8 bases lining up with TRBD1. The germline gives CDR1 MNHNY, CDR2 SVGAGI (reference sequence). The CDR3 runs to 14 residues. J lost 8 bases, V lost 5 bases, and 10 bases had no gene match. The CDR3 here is CASSPKGTGVGYTF. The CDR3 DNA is TGTGCCAGCAGTCCCAAGGGGACAGGTGTGGGCTACACCTTC.

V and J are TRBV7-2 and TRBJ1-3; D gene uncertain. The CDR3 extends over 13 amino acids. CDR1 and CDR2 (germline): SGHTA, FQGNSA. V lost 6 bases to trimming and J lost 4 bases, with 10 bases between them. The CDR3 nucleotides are TGTGCCAGCAGGGTGACTGGGGGAAACACCATATATTTT. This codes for CASRVTGGNTIYF.

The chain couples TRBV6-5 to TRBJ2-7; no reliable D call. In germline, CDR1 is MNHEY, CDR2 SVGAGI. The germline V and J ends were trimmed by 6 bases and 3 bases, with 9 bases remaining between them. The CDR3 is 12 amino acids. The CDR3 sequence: CASRTDGYEQYF. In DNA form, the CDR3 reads TGTGCCAGCAGGACGGACGGCTACGAGCAGTACTTC.

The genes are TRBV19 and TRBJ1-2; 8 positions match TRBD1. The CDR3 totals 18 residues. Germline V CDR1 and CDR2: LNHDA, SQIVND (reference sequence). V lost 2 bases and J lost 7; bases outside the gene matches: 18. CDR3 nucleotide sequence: TGTGCCAGTAGTATATCCTCCGGGACAGGCGACCCCTGGGGTGGCTACACCTTC. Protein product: CASSISSGTGDPWGGYTF.

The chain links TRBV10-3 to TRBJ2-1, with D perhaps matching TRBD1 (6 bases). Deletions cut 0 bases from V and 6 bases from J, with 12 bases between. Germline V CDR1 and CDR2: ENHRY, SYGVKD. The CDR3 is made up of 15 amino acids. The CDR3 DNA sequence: TGTGCCATCAGTGAGTCTACGGACAGAAGCAATGAGCAGTTCTTC. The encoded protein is CAISESTDRSNEQFF.

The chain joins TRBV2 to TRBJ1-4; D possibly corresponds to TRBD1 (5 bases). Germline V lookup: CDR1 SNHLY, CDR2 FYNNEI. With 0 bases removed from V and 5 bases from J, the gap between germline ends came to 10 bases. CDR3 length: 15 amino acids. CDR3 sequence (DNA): TGTGCCAGCAGTGAAGCCGGGTGGGGGAATGAAAAACTGTTTTTT. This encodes CASSEAGWGNEKLFF. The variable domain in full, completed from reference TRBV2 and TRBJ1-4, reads EPEVTQTPSHQVTQMGQEVILRCVPISNHLYFYWYRQILGQKVEFLVSFYNNEISEKSEIFDDQFSVERPDGSNFTLKIRSTKLEDSAMYFCASSEAGWGNEKLFFGSGTQLSVL.

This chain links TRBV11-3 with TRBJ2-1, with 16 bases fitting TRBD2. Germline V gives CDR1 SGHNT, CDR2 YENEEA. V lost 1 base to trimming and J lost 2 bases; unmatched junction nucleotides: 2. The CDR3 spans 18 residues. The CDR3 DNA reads TGTGCCAGCAGCTTAGGGGGACTAGCGGGAGGGGCCTACAATGAGCAGTTCTTC. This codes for CASSLGGLAGGAYNEQFF.

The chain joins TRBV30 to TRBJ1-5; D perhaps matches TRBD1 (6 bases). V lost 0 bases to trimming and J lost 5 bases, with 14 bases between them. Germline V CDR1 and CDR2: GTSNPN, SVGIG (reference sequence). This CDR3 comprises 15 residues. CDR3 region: CAWSVRGGVDQPQHF. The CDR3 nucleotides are TGTGCCTGGAGTGTACGAGGGGGAGTCGATCAGCCCCAGCATTTT.

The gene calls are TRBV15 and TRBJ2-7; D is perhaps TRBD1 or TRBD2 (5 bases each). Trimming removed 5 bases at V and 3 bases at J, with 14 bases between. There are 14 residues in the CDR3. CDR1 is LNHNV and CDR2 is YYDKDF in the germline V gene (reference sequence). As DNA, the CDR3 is TGTGCCACCAGCGCCGCCGGGACCGGCTACGAGCAGTACTTC. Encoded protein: CATSAAGTGYEQYF.

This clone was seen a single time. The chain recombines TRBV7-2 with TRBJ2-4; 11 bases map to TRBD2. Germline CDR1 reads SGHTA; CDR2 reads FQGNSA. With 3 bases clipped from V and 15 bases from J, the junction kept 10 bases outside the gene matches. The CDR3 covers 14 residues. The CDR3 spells CASSFGRSGRALYF. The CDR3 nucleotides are TGTGCCAGCAGCTTTGGACGTAGCGGGAGGGCTTTGTACTTC.

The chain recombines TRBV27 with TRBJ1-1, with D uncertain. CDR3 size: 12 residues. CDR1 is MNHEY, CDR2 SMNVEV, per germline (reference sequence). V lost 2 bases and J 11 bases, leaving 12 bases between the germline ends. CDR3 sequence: CASSLVGSSAFF. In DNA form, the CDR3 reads TGTGCCAGCAGTTTAGTGGGGAGCTCTGCTTTCTTT.

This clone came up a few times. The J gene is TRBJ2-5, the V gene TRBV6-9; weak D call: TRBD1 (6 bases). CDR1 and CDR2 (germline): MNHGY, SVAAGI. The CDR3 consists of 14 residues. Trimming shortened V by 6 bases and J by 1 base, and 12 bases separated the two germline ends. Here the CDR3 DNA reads TGTGCCAGCAGCTCCTGGGGGCCCCAAGAGACCCAGTACTTC. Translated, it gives CASSSWGPQETQYF.

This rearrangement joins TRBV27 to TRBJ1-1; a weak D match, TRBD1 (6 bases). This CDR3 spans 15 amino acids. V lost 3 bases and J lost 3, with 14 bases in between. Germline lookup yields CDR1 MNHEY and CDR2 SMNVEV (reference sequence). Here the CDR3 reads CASSFWTEGYTEAFF. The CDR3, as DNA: TGTGCCAGCAGTTTCTGGACAGAAGGGTACACTGAAGCTTTCTTT.

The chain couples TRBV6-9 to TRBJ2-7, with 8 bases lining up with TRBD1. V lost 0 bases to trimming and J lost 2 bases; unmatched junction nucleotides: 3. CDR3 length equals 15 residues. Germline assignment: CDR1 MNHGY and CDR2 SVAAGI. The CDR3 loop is CASSYSGQATYEQYF. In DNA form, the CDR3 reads TGTGCCAGCAGTTATTCGGGACAGGCGACCTACGAGCAGTACTTC.

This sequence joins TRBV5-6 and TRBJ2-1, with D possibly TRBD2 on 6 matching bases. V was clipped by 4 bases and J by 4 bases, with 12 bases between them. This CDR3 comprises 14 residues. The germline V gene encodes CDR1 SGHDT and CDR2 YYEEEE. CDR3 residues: CASSRDFGYNEQFF. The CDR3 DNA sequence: TGTGCCAGCAGCCGGGACTTCGGATACAATGAGCAGTTCTTC.

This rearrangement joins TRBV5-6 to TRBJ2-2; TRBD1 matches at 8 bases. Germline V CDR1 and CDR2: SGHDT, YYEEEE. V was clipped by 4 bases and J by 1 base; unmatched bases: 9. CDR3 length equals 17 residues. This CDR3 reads CASSTGRDRWNTGELFF. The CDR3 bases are TGTGCCAGCAGCACCGGGCGGGACAGGTGGAACACCGGGGAGCTGTTTTTT. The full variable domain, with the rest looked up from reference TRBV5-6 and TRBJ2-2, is DAGVTQSPTHLIKTRGQQVTLRCSPKSGHDTVSWYQQALGQGPQFIFQYYEEEERQRGNFPDRFSGHQFPNYSSELNVNALLLGDSALYLCASSTGRDRWNTGELFFGEGSRLTVL.

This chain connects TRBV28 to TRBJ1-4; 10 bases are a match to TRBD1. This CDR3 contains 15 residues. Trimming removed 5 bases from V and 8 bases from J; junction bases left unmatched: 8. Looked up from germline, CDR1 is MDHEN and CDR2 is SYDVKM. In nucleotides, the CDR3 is TGTGCCAGCAGTCCCGGGACAGGGGCCGGGGAAAAACTGTTTTTT. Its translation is CASSPGTGAGEKLFF.

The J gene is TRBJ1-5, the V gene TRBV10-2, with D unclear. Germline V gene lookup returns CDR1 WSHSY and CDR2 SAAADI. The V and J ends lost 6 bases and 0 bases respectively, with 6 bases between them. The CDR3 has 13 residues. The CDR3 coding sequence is TGCGCCAGCAGCGCTCATAGCAATCAGCCCCAGCATTTT. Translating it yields CASSAHSNQPQHF.